This T cell receptor beta chain came from a study of blood T cell repertoires in COVID-19. Background on the study: The origin of the acute and convalescent COVID-19 samples was the United States, Italy and Spain. T cells, B-cell-depleted T cells, or PBMCs supplied cDNA or gDNA.

In germline, CDR1 is PRHDT, CDR2 FYEKMQ (reference sequence). The CDR3 contains 15 residues. With 2 bases clipped from V and 4 bases from J, the junction kept 4 bases outside the gene matches. Source study methods: Using reference gene primer amplification, nucleated cell counts were estimated. Profiling relied on immunoSEQ multiplex PCR, and the TCRdb table lists in-frame clones only, not all of them. The D gene and trimming were derived from the DNA, and the V and J assignments and clone size from that table. The table includes some 70,000 clones, 80% detected once. The sequence was collected from a human donor in a cohort sampled during active COVID-19. The V call is TRBV13, the J call TRBJ2-3; 9 bases are shared with TRBD2. Sequenced: peripheral blood. Here the CDR3 reads CASSLLAGLSDTQYF. In nucleotides, the CDR3 is TGTGCCAGCAGCTTACTAGCGGGACTTTCAGATACGCAGTATTTT.